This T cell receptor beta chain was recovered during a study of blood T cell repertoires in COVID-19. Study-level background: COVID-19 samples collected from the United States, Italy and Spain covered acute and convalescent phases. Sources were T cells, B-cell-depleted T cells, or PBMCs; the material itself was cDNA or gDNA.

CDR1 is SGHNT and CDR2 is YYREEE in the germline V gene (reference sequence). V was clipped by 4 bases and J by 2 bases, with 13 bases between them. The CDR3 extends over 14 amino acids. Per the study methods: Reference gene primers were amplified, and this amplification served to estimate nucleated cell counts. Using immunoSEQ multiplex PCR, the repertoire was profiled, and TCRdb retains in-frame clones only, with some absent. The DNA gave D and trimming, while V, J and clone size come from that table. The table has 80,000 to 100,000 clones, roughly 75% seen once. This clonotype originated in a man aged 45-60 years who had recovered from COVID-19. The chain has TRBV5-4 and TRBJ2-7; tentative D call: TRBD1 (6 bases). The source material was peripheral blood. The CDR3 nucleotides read TGTGCCAGCAGCCGGACAGCCGACCCCTACGAGCAGTACTTC. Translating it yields CASSRTADPYEQYF. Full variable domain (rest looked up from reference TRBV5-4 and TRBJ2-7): ETGVTQSPTHLIKTRGQQVTLRCSSQSGHNTVSWYQQALGQGPQFIFQYYREEENGRGNFPPRFSGLQFPNYSSELNVNALELDDSALYLCASSRTADPYEQYFGPGTRLTVT.